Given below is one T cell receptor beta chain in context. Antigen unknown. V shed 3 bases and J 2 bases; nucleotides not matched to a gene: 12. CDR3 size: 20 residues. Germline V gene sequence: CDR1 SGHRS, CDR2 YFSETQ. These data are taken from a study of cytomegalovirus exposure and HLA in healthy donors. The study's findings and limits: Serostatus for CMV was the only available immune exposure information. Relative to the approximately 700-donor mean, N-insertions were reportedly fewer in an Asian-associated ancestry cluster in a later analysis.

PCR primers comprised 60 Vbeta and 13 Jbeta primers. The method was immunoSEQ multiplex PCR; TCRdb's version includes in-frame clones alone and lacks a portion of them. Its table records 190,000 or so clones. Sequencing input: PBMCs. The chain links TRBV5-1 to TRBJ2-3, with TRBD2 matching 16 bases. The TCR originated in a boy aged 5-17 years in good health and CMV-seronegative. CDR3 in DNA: TGCGCCAGCAGCTGGACTGCGGGACTAGCGGGGGGGTATTCCACAGATACGCAGTATTTT. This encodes CASSWTAGLAGGYSTDTQYF.